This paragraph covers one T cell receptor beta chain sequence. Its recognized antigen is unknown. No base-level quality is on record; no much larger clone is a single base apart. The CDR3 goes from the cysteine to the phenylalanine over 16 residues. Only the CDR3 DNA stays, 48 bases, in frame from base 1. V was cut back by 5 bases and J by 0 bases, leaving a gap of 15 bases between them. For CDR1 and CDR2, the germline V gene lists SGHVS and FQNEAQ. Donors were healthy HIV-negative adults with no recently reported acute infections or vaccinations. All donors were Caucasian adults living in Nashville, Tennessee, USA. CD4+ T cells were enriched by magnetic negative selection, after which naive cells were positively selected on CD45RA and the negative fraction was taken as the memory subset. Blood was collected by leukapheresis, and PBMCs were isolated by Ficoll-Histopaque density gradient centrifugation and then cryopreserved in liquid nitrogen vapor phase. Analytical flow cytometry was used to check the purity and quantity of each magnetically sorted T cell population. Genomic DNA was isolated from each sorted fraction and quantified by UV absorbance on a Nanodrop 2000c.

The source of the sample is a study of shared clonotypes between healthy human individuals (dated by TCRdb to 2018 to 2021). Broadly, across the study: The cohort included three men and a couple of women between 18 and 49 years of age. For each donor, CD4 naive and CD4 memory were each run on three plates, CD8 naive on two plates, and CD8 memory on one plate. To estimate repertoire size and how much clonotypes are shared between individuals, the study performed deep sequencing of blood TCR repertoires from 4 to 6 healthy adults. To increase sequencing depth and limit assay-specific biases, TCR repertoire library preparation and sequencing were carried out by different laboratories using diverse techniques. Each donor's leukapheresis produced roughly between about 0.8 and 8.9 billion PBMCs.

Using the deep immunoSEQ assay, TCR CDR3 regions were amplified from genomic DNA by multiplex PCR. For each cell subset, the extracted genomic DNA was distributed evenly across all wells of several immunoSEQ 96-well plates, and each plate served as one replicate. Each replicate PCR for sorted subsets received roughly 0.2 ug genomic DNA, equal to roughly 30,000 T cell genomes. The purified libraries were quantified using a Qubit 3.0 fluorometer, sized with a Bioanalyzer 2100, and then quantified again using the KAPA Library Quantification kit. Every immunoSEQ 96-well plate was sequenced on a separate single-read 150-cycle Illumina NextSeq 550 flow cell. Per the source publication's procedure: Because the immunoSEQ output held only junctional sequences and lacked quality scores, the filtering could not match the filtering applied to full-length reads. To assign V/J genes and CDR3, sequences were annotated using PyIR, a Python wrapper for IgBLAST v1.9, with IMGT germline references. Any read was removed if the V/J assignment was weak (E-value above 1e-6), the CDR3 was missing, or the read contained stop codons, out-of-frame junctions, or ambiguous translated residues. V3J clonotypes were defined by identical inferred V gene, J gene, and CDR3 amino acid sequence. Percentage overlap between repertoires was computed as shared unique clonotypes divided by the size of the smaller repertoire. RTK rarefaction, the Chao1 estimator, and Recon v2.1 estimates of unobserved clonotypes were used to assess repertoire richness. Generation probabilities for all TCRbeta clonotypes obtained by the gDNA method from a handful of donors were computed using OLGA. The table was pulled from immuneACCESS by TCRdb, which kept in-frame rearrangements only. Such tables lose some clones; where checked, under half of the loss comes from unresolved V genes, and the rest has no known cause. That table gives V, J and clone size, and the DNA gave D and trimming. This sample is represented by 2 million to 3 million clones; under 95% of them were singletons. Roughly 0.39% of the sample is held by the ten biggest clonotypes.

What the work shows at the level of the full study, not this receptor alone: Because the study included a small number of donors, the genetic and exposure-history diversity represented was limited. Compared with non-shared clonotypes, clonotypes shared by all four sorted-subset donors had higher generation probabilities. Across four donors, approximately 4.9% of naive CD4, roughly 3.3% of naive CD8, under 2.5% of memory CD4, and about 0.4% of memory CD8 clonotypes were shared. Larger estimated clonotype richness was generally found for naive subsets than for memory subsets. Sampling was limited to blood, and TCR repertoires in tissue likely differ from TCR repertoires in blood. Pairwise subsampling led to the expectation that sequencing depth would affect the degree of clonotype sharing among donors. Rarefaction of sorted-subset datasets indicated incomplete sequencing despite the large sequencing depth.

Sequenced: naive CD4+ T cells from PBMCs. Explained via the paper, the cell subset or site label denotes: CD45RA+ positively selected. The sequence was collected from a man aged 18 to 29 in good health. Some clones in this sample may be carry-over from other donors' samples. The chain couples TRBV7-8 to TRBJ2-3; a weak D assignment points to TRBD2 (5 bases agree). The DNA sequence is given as TGTGCCAGCAGCGGAGCGGTTCTAGGTAGCACAGATACGCAGTATTTT. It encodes CASSGAVLGSTDTQYF. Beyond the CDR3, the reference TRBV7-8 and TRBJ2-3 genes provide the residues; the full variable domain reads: GAGVSQSPRYKVAKRGQDVALRCDPISGHVSLFWYQQALGQGPEFLTYFQNEAQLDKSGLPSDRFFAERPEGSVSTLKIQRTQQEDSAVYLCASSGAVLGSTDTQYFGPGTRLTVL.